This T cell receptor beta chain comes out of a study of molecular identifiers for immune sequencing clone quantification. Germline lookup yields CDR1 PRHDT and CDR2 FYEKMQ (reference sequence). Trimming removed 3 bases from V and 5 bases from J, with 14 bases in between. This CDR3 region has 14 residues. Study conclusions and caveats: In naive cells, under 1% of molecules belonged to clones above 20 RNA copies, against over 97% in effector cells.

In the case of this clonotype: Antigen unknown.

TCRdb independently ran MiXCR on the PCR reads; one entry per CDR3 protein. The data contain about 36,000 distinct CDR3 sequences, about a fifth of them singletons. This TCR derives from a human donor in good health. Some libraries in this study had Jurkat cell RNA spiked in. Sequencing was carried out using naive CD8+ T cells from blood, with Jurkat cell RNA spiked in. Subset meaning: FACS-sorted CD8+CD4-CCR7+CD45RA+ naive T cells. The chain recombines TRBV13 with TRBJ2-7; the D gene is possibly TRBD2 (5 bases). The CDR3 nucleotides read TGTGCCAGCAGCTTTTCGCTGGTCGGGAACGAGCAGTACTTC. It codes for CASSFSLVGNEQYF. The full variable domain, in which reference TRBV13 and TRBJ2-7 provide the parts outside the CDR3, is AAGVIQSPRHLIKEKRETATLKCYPIPRHDTVYWYQQGPGQDPQFLISFYEKMQSDKGSIPDRFSAQQFSDYHSELNMSSLELGDSALYFCASSFSLVGNEQYFGPGTRLTVT.